This TCR beta chain emerged from a study of identical twins. Points from the study as a whole: Diverse VJ usage suggested most zero-insertion clonotypes were not invariant T cells. Models underpredicted monozygotic twin sharing of out-of-frame TCR alpha.

This clonotype was observed a handful of times. Antigen unknown. Template switching (which added a universal primer site) was used, and cDNA carried unique molecular identifiers. TCRdb re-derived calls from the 5' RACE reads in MiXCR, one entry per CDR3 protein. Among around 960,000 distinct CDR3 sequences, approximately 13% were seen once, and the ten largest hold roughly 1.5%. The CDR3 spans 13 residues. Germline assignment: CDR1 LNHDA and CDR2 SQIVND (reference sequence). This sample was shared with a second study, whose subject was yellow fever vaccine responses in identical twins.

The sequence derives from a young woman in good health. This rearrangement joins TRBV19 to TRBJ1-4; TRBD1 agrees at 7 bases. The sample comprised PBMCs. CDR3 sequence: CAARDSDNEKLFF. The CDR3 DNA reads TGTGCAGCACGGGACAGTGATAATGAAAAACTGTTTTTT. Full variable domain (rest looked up from reference TRBV19 and TRBJ1-4): DGGITQSPKYLFRKEGQNVTLSCEQNLNHDAMYWYRQDPGQGLRLIYYSQIVNDFQKGDIAEGYSVSREKKESFPLTVTSAQKNPTAFYLCAARDSDNEKLFFGSGTQLSVL.